This T cell receptor beta chain was recorded in a study of blood T cell repertoires in COVID-19. Whole-study context: Nucleic acid was either cDNA or gDNA, and it came from T cells, B-cell-depleted T cells, or PBMCs.

V was shortened by 1 base and J by 6 bases, with 7 bases between the two germline ends. The germline CDR1 and CDR2 sequences are SGHDT and YYEEEE. This CDR3 comprises 12 residues. Original processing methods: Estimation of nucleated cell counts was performed using reference gene primer amplification. The repertoire was sequenced with immunoSEQ multiplex PCR; TCRdb's copy has only in-frame clones and lacks some. Clone size and the V and J calls come from that table; the DNA yielded D and trimming. The sample carries 130,000 or so clones, about three quarters recorded once. The sequence derives from a woman aged 70-85 years with acute or convalescent COVID-19. The sequencing input was peripheral blood. V is TRBV5-6 and J is TRBJ1-1; D remains ambiguous. The CDR3, as DNA: TGTGCCAGCAGCTTGAGCGGACCTGAAGCTTTCTTT. Translated: CASSLSGPEAFF.